The 9 T cell receptor beta chains below come from one sample, sequenced in a study of blood T cell repertoires in COVID-19. Clones were sequenced by immunoSEQ multiplex PCR, and TCRdb holds only the in-frame ones, with some missing. The table records about 240,000 clones, around 86% of them present only once. Sequenced material: peripheral blood. The receptors shown here come from a woman aged 55 to 70 with active or convalescent COVID-19.

This rearrangement joins TRBV11-2 to TRBJ1-2; 9 bases are a match to TRBD1. The germline CDR1 and CDR2 sequences are SGHAT and FQNNGV. The CDR3 is 15 residues long. The V gene end was trimmed by 4 bases and the J gene end by 8 bases; junction bases not matched to a gene: 11. In nucleotides, the CDR3 is TGTGCCAGCAGCTCACAACCGGGACAGGGTATCGGCTACACCTTC. Translated: CASSSQPGQGIGYTF.

V and J are TRBV6-5 and TRBJ1-4, with D unclear. V gave up 0 bases and J gave up 8 bases, with 13 bases separating them. Germline V gene data show CDR1 as MNHEY and CDR2 as SVGAGI. The CDR3 has 15 amino acids. DNA of the CDR3: TGTGCCAGCAGTTACTCTCGGAAGAGGGAGGAAAAACTGTTTTTT. Residues: CASSYSRKREEKLFF.

V is TRBV6-5 and J is TRBJ1-1; TRBD1 aligns across 8 bases. The length of the CDR3 is 13 residues. V shed 8 bases, J shed 4 bases, and the junction held 6 bases outside the gene matches. Looked up from germline, CDR1 is MNHEY and CDR2 is SVGAGI. For the CDR3, the DNA is TGTGCCAGCTATGGGCAGGGGGCCACTGAAGCTTTCTTT. It specifies CASYGQGATEAFF.

This chain links TRBV2 with TRBJ2-1; 7 nucleotides agree with TRBD2. This CDR3 has 13 amino acids. The trim removed 6 bases at V and 5 bases at J, leaving 4 bases unmatched. Germline V gives CDR1 SNHLY, CDR2 FYNNEI. For the CDR3, the DNA is TGTGCCAGCAGGGCCGGGGGGAACAATGAGCAGTTCTTC. Residues: CASRAGGNNEQFF.

The V call is TRBV5-4, the J call TRBJ1-2, with D uncertain. The CDR3 covers 13 residues. From germline, CDR1 is SGHNT and CDR2 YYREEE (reference sequence). The V and J ends lost 3 bases and 6 bases respectively, with 12 bases between them. CDR3 residues: CASSSPQRNGYTF. CDR3 DNA: TGTGCCAGCAGCTCCCCCCAGAGGAATGGCTACACCTTC. Based on the CDR3 plus reference TRBV5-4 and TRBJ1-2, the full variable domain is ETGVTQSPTHLIKTRGQQVTLRCSSQSGHNTVSWYQQALGQGPQFIFQYYREEENGRGNFPPRFSGLQFPNYSSELNVNALELDDSALYLCASSSPQRNGYTFGSGTRLTVV.

The rearrangement joins TRBV7-2 to TRBJ2-3; D is unresolved. The CDR3 spans 15 residues. V was trimmed by 5 bases and J by 7 bases, leaving 19 bases between them. Germline lookup yields CDR1 SGHTA and CDR2 FQGNSA. For the CDR3, the DNA is TGTGCCAGCAGCCCCCTAGGAAGTGACGCGAATACGCAGTATTTT. Residues: CASSPLGSDANTQYF.

The V call is TRBV27, the J call TRBJ2-1, with TRBD2 identical over 12 bases. The ends lost 6 bases at V and 6 bases at J; junction bases unmatched: 18. The CDR3 consists of 19 residues. CDR1 and CDR2 from the germline V gene are MNHEY and SMNVEV (reference sequence). CDR3 bases: TGTGCCAGCAGCCCGAGCCCACCCGGCCTAGCGGGGGGGCTCAATGAGCAGTTCTTC. Its protein is CASSPSPPGLAGGLNEQFF.

The J gene is TRBJ2-4, the V gene TRBV5-1; D is uncertain. The V and J ends lost 4 bases and 1 base respectively, with 12 bases between them. CDR3 length equals 15 residues. Germline V CDR1 and CDR2: SGHRS, YFSETQ. CDR3 sequence: CASSEAPRAKNIQYF. The CDR3 nucleotides are TGCGCCAGCAGCGAGGCCCCCCGGGCCAAAAACATTCAGTACTTC.

This chain connects TRBV3-1 (or the pseudogene TRBV3-2) to TRBJ2-1; D not certain. The germline V gene has CDR1 LGHDT and CDR2 YNNKEL (reference sequence). This CDR3 has 13 residues. V gave up 5 bases and J gave up 5 bases, with 10 bases separating them. The CDR3 is CASSYLVDNEQFF. The CDR3 nucleotides are TGTGCCAGCAGCTATCTTGTAGACAATGAGCAGTTCTTC.